One and the same sample provided the 8 T cell receptor beta chains below, sequenced in a study of blood T cell repertoires in COVID-19. Sequencing used immunoSEQ multiplex PCR; TCRdb keeps in-frame clones, though not all of them. The table shows about 210,000 clones, with roughly 82% occurring only once. Sample: peripheral blood. These receptors were obtained from a man aged 45-65 years with active or convalescent COVID-19.

This clone was counted only a few times. This rearrangement joins TRBV4-3 to TRBJ2-1, with 9 nucleotides matching TRBD2. Germline-derived CDR1 and CDR2 are LGHNA and YSLEER. CDR3 size: 16 residues. Trimming took 5 bases from V and 3 from J; bases not matched to a gene: 8. CDR3 amino acids: CASSGRASGDYNEQFF. The CDR3 region has the DNA TGCGCCAGCAGCGGTCGGGCTAGCGGGGACTACAATGAGCAGTTCTTC.

CDR3 loop: CASSLIQTGELFF. CDR3 sequence (DNA): TGTGCCAGCAGCTTAATCCAGACCGGGGAGCTGTTTTTT. The J gene is TRBJ2-2, the V gene TRBV11-3; D gene uncertain. CDR3 size: 13 residues. V was clipped by 2 bases and J by 5 bases, with 6 bases between them. In germline, CDR1 is SGHNT, CDR2 YENEEA.

This sequence joins TRBV6-4 and TRBJ2-3, with TRBD1 matching 7 bases. The junction had 3 bases not matched to a gene; V was cut back by 2 bases and J by 1 base. Germline assignment: CDR1 MRHNA and CDR2 SNTAGT. This CDR3 comprises 15 residues. As DNA, the CDR3 is TGTGCCAGCAGTGACCCAACAGGGGGCACAGATACGCAGTATTTT. Protein sequence: CASSDPTGGTDTQYF.

This clone was seen a handful of times. Written as DNA, the CDR3 is TGTGCCAGCAGCTTGCCGATGACAGGCCACACTGAAGCTTTCTTT. Its protein is CASSLPMTGHTEAFF. V is TRBV5-6 and J is TRBJ1-1; maybe TRBD1 (6 bases). This CDR3 region has 15 residues. Deletions cut 1 base from V and 3 bases from J, with 13 bases between. CDR1 SGHDT and CDR2 YYEEEE come from the germline V gene.

This chain links TRBV10-1 with TRBJ1-2; a weak D match, TRBD1 (6 bases). The CDR3 runs to 11 residues. Trimming removed 8 bases at V and 6 bases at J, with 10 bases between. Per the germline V gene, CDR1 is WNHNN and CDR2 is SYGVQD (reference sequence). The CDR3: CASSQGHGYTF. The CDR3 DNA follows: TGCGCCAGCTCCCAGGGGCATGGCTACACCTTC.

This rearrangement joins TRBV2 to TRBJ2-2; D is ambiguous. This CDR3 spans 14 amino acids. Per the germline V gene, CDR1 is SNHLY and CDR2 is FYNNEI. V was clipped by 1 base and J by 5 bases, with 8 bases between them. The CDR3 protein is CASSEGVITGELFF. CDR3 nucleotides: TGTGCCAGCAGTGAAGGCGTTATTACCGGGGAGCTGTTTTTT. The full variable domain, in which reference TRBV2 and TRBJ2-2 provide the parts outside the CDR3, is EPEVTQTPSHQVTQMGQEVILRCVPISNHLYFYWYRQILGQKVEFLVSFYNNEISEKSEIFDDQFSVERPDGSNFTLKIRSTKLEDSAMYFCASSEGVITGELFFGEGSRLTVL.

The V call is TRBV7-9, the J call TRBJ2-3; D is possibly TRBD1 (6 bases). This CDR3 has 16 residues. Germline V gene sequence: CDR1 SEHNR, CDR2 FQNEAQ (reference sequence). Deletions cut 5 bases from V and 2 bases from J, with 17 bases between. CDR3 nucleotide sequence: TGTGCCAGCAGCACAGGGACGGCATTAGACACAGATACGCAGTATTTT. This codes for CASSTGTALDTDTQYF.

The rearrangement links TRBV21-1 to TRBJ1-1. TRBV21-1 constitutes a pseudogene. The CDR3 is 16 residues long. CDR3 residues: CASSKGGGLPNTEAFF. In DNA form, the CDR3 reads TGTGCCAGCAGCAAAGGGGGGGGCCTCCCGAACACTGAAGCTTTCTTT.